This T cell receptor (beta chain) comes out of a study of blood T cell repertoires in COVID-19 (dated by TCRdb to the early 2020s). Notes on the research overall: Collaborator samples came from the United States, Italy and Spain and covered acute and convalescent phases of COVID-19. The samples were drawn from the first 160 participants of the ongoing ImmuneRACE study and from over a thousand subjects provided by 6 global collaborators. Where available, HLA class I and class II types were obtained from metadata supplied by the sample provider rather than from assay-based typing. Deeply sampled blood TCRbeta repertoires from subjects exposed to, actively infected with, or recovered from COVID-19 were included in the dataset. A freely available public database, intended as a resource for researchers studying the immune response to SARS-CoV-2, is where the repertoires were released. Nearly every sample came with metadata listing a de-identified subject ID, COVID-19 status, age in years and sex. The material from the prospective study consisted of cDNA or gDNA derived from T cells, B-cell-depleted T cells, or PBMCs.

The trim is 7 bases for V and 6 bases for J, with a gap of 16 bases between the germline ends. The CDR3, cysteine through phenylalanine, is 13 amino acids long. The entry retains the CDR3 DNA only, 39 bases that are in frame from base 1. The germline V gene sets CDR1 to SGDLS and CDR2 to YYNGEE. TCRbeta CDR3 regions were amplified from genomic DNA using the immunoSEQ Assay, a bias-controlled multiplex PCR. Per the authors' processing: Nucleated cell counts per sample were estimated from amplification of reference gene primers within the assay. Sequence reads were collapsed and filtered to measure the absolute abundance of every unique TCRbeta CDR3 rearrangement. For each sample, productive Simpson clonality was calculated as the square root of Simpson's diversity index over productive rearrangements. TCRdb retrieved this table from immuneACCESS and kept in-frame rearrangements only. Not all clones are present; in checked studies, unresolved V genes account for under half, and no reason is known for the remainder. The D gene and trimming were derived from the DNA, and the V and J assignments and clone size from that table. This sample has 150,000 to 200,000 clones in its table, and roughly three quarters of those were observed once. 17% of the sample comes from the top ten.

The collaborating institutions used their own protocols to collect whole blood in K2EDTA tubes. For TCRbeta analysis, collaborators shipped samples in one of three forms: frozen whole blood, isolated PBMCs, or DNA extracted from either of those sample types. Comment on this clone: No cognate antigen has been identified for it. Qualities for individual bases were not recorded, and no much larger clone is one base off.

The research as a whole found: Clinical and demographic metadata were provided uncurated, with the amount varying by source and participant.

Material: peripheral blood. The chain joins TRBV9 to TRBJ2-5; the D gene is perhaps TRBD1, on 6 matching bases. The TCR originated in a man aged 55 to 70 with active or convalescent COVID-19. The CDR3 in this case is CASGHRVSQTQYF. Read as DNA, the sequence is TGTGCCAGCGGACACAGGGTAAGTCAGACCCAGTACTTC.